Presented here are 15 T cell receptor beta chains from one specimen sequenced in a study of cytomegalovirus exposure and HLA in healthy donors. PCR employed 60 Vbeta and 13 Jbeta primers. The data were produced by immunoSEQ multiplex PCR, yet TCRdb's version contains in-frame clones alone and is incomplete. The table lists some 200,000 clones, approximately 80% of them singletons, with more than 0.6% in the top ten. The specimen sequenced was PBMCs. All receptors derive from a boy aged 2-15 years in good health and CMV-seronegative.

The chain links TRBV10-2 to TRBJ2-7; 9 bases align to TRBD2. V shed 5 bases, J shed 2 bases, and the junction held 4 bases outside the gene matches. The CDR3 length is 14 residues. The germline V gene has CDR1 WSHSY and CDR2 SAAADI. CDR3: CASSQTSGPYEQYF. In DNA form, the CDR3 reads TGCGCCAGCAGTCAAACTAGCGGGCCCTACGAGCAGTACTTC.

V is TRBV7-9 and J is TRBJ2-1; TRBD2 matches at 7 bases. The V gene's germline CDR1 is SEHNR and CDR2 FQNEAQ (reference sequence). CDR3 length equals 13 residues. The V and J ends lost 11 bases and 5 bases, in that order; junction bases with no gene match: 9. The CDR3 sequence: CASDKGTNNEQFF. The CDR3 nucleotides read TGTGCCTCTGACAAAGGGACTAACAATGAGCAGTTCTTC.

Comment on this clone: Relative to the germline gene, one junction end is altered; a read error may explain this. V usage is TRBV7-7 and J usage is TRBJ2-5; 10 bases align to TRBD2. Germline values: CDR1 SSHAT, CDR2 FNYEAQ (reference sequence). The CDR3 spans 14 residues. CDR3 residues: CASSLAAGGETQYF. The CDR3 DNA sequence: TGTGCTAGCAGCTTAGCAGCGGGGGGGGAGACCCAGTACTTC. The entire variable domain, with the rest obtained from reference TRBV7-7 and TRBJ2-5, is as follows: GAGVSQSPRYKVTKRGQDVTLRCDPISSHATLYWYQQALGQGPEFLTYFNYEAQPDKSGLPSDRFSAERPEGSISTLTIQRTEQRDSAMYRCASSLAAGGETQYFGPGTRLLVL.

The V gene is TRBV19, the J gene TRBJ2-1; the D is unclear. The CDR3 is made up of 12 amino acids. Per the germline V gene, CDR1 is LNHDA and CDR2 is SQIVND (reference sequence). V lost 3 bases and J 7 bases, leaving 7 bases between the germline ends. The chain's CDR3 is CASSMSPNEQFF. As DNA, the CDR3 is TGTGCCAGTAGTATGAGCCCTAATGAGCAGTTCTTC.

The chain joins TRBV12-5 to TRBJ2-7, with 10 bases aligning to TRBD2. The junction had 4 bases not matched to a gene; V was cut back by 0 bases and J by 2 bases. This CDR3 is 16 amino acids long. Germline CDR1 is LGHNT and CDR2 is FRNRAP. The CDR3 region is CASGLVLLAGAYEQYF. As DNA, the CDR3 is TGTGCTAGTGGTTTGGTCTTGCTAGCGGGAGCCTACGAGCAGTACTTC.

The chain uses TRBV6-1 and TRBJ1-5; the D gene is possibly TRBD1 (6 bases). With 7 bases removed from V and 0 bases from J, the gap between germline ends came to 13 bases. The CDR3 is 15 residues long. CDR1 is MNHNS and CDR2 is SASEGT in the germline V gene. DNA for the CDR3: TGTGCCAGCAAGGGTACAGGGTATAGCAATCAGCCCCAGCATTTT. Residues: CASKGTGYSNQPQHF.

This chain joins TRBV15 and TRBJ1-4; D gene uncertain. The CDR3 has 12 residues. The ends were cut back, 0 bases at V and 11 bases at J, with 7 bases in the middle. Germline-derived CDR1 and CDR2 are LNHNV and YYDKDF (reference sequence). Written as DNA, the CDR3 is TGTGCCACCAGCAGAGATCCGAGGAAACTGTTTTTT. This encodes CATSRDPRKLFF. The full variable domain, in which reference TRBV15 and TRBJ1-4 provide the parts outside the CDR3, is DAMVIQNPRYQVTQFGKPVTLSCSQTLNHNVMYWYQQKSSQAPKLLFHYYDKDFNNEADTPDNFQSRRPNTSFCFLDIRSPGLGDTAMYLCATSRDPRKLFFGSGTQLSVL.

V gene TRBV23-1 combines with J gene TRBJ1-2; D is unresolved. TRBV23-1 is given ORF status, its function remaining uncertain. This CDR3 has 15 residues. Trimming shortened V by 0 bases and J by 0 bases, and 8 bases separated the two germline ends. CDR3 sequence: CASSQSAGTNYGYTF. CDR3 nucleotides: TGCGCCAGCAGTCAATCAGCGGGGACTAACTATGGCTACACCTTC.

This clone was observed a few times. The rearrangement links TRBV6-1 to TRBJ1-1; a possible D gene is TRBD1 (6 bases). CDR1 and CDR2 from the germline V gene are MNHNS and SASEGT. The germline V and J ends were trimmed by 4 bases and 4 bases, with 10 bases remaining between them. CDR3 size: 13 residues. Here the CDR3 DNA reads TGTGCCAGCAGTGGGAGACAGGTCACTGAAGCTTTCTTT. Protein product: CASSGRQVTEAFF.

The chain uses TRBV4-1 and TRBJ2-1, with D perhaps TRBD2 (6 bases). The germline CDR1 and CDR2 sequences are MGHRA and YSYEKL. The CDR3 has 16 amino acids. The V end was cut by 0 bases, the J end by 0 bases, with 9 bases between. The DNA of the CDR3 is TGCGCCAGCAGCCAAGACTACGGGAGCTCCTACAATGAGCAGTTCTTC. Its protein product is CASSQDYGSSYNEQFF.

The J gene is TRBJ2-7, the V gene TRBV9; TRBD2 matches 7 bases. The CDR3 covers 13 residues. The germline CDR1 and CDR2 sequences are SGDLS and YYNGEE. The V segment lost 3 bases and the J segment 1 base; nucleotides outside the gene matches: 1. CDR3 DNA: TGTGCCAGCAGCGGGGGGGGATCCTACGAGCAGTACTTC. Translating gives CASSGGGSYEQYF. Combining the CDR3 with reference TRBV9 and TRBJ2-7 gives the whole variable domain DSGVTQTPKHLITATGQRVTLRCSPRSGDLSVYWYQQSLDQGLQFLIQYYNGEERAKGNILERFSAQQFPDLHSELNLSSLELGDSALYFCASSGGGSYEQYFGPGTRLTVT.

The V call is TRBV5-1, the J call TRBJ2-2; tentative D call: TRBD2 (7 bases). The CDR3 has 17 amino acids. V lost 3 bases to trimming and J lost 2 bases, with 17 bases between them. From germline, CDR1 is SGHRS and CDR2 YFSETQ. CDR3 protein: CASSSPSGGHNTGELFF. The CDR3 region has the DNA TGCGCCAGCAGCTCCCCTTCGGGGGGCCATAACACCGGGGAGCTGTTTTTT. The variable domain in full, with the rest retrieved from reference TRBV5-1 and TRBJ2-2, is KAGVTQTPRYLIKTRGQQVTLSCSPISGHRSVSWYQQTPGQGLQFLFEYFSETQRNKGNFPGRFSGRQFSNSRSEMNVSTLELGDSALYLCASSSPSGGHNTGELFFGEGSRLTVL.

The rearrangement joins TRBV6-5 to TRBJ2-2; tentative D call: TRBD1 (6 bases). Trimming removed 0 bases at V and 2 bases at J, with 10 bases between. CDR3 length equals 16 residues. Germline V lookup: CDR1 MNHEY, CDR2 SVGAGI. The CDR3 here is CASSYSTGGNTGELFF. The CDR3 region has the DNA TGTGCCAGCAGTTACTCGACAGGCGGTAACACCGGGGAGCTGTTTTTT.

The rearrangement joins TRBV6-1 to TRBJ2-1; a possible D gene is TRBD2 (5 bases). The germline CDR1 and CDR2 sequences are MNHNS and SASEGT. Trimming shortened V by 2 bases and J by 8 bases, and 16 bases separated the two germline ends. The CDR3 consists of 15 residues. Here the CDR3 DNA reads TGTGCCAGCAGTGAATACGGGTTAGCGAGGGATGAGCAGTTCTTC. Its protein is CASSEYGLARDEQFF.

The chain joins TRBV7-2 to TRBJ2-5; 7 bases are shared with TRBD2. Germline CDR1 reads SGHTA; CDR2 reads FQGNSA. This CDR3 is built from 15 residues. Trimming cost V 2 bases and J 5 bases; bases outside gene matches: 8. CDR3 sequence (DNA): TGTGCCAGCAGCTTAATCATGACTAGCTGGGAGACCCAGTACTTC. The encoded protein is CASSLIMTSWETQYF. Variable domain in full (rest from reference TRBV7-2 and TRBJ2-5): GAGVSQSPSNKVTEKGKDVELRCDPISGHTALYWYRQSLGQGLEFLIYFQGNSAPDKSGLPSDRFSAERTGGSVSTLTIQRTQQEDSAVYLCASSLIMTSWETQYFGPGTRLLVL.